The sequence of this TCR beta chain was determined in a study of Ad26.COV2.S vaccination and SARS-CoV-2 variants. Broader study findings: People given the vaccine had a wider spike-specific TCR breadth than placebo recipients did. Responses of T cells in total may have been underestimated by the TCR breadth and depth analyses. Reportedly, after vaccination the spike-specific CD8+ and CD4+ T cell responses displayed substantial breadth.

Regarding treatment: roughly 18 received Ad26.COV2.S at low or high dose, single or two shots; several received placebo; per-sample allocation not given. Samples were taken on day 63 after the first vaccine or placebo injection. It was an adult aged 18-55 years in Boston who was the donor. This clone turned up a few times. Antigen specificity is unknown. The same CDR3 arises from other DNA sequences in this sample as well. Per germline, CDR1 SGDLS and CDR2 YYNGEE. CDR3 size: 14 residues. V gave up 3 bases and J gave up 1 base, with 10 bases separating them. Assay: immunoSEQ multiplex PCR; the TCRdb copy retains only in-frame clones and omits some. The sample holds some 300,000 clones, just under 85% seen once.

Source: peripheral blood, taken in a trial of Ad26.COV2.S vaccine versus placebo. The chain is built from TRBV9 and TRBJ1-1, with D possibly TRBD1 on 6 matching bases. The TCR sequence derives from a person aged 18-60 years who received the Ad26.COV2.S COVID-19 vaccine or a placebo. Written as DNA, the CDR3 is TGTGCCAGCAGCGACCCCAGGGGGAACACTGAAGCTTTCTTT. Its translation: CASSDPRGNTEAFF.